The 21 T cell receptor beta chains below all came from one sample that was sequenced in a study of a mutant IDH1 vaccine in newly diagnosed glioma. These receptors have no known antigen. The time point: week 11, during vaccination. The study gave 300 ug of mutant IDH1 20-mer peptide per vaccine dose, with topical imiquimod. TCRdb's table, derived via immunoSEQ multiplex PCR, lists solely in-frame clones and lacks some. The sample yields around 62,000 clones, roughly 90% seen once. Sequencing used PBMCs, obtained from a glioma patient whose treatment included an IDH1 peptide vaccine. These receptors all come from a man aged 35 to 55 with glioma.

CDR3 coding DNA: TGTGCCAGCAGTTCCTCACTAGTCGGGCCCGCCAATGAGCAGTTCTTC. Its translation is CASSSSLVGPANEQFF. The chain combines TRBV6-5 with TRBJ2-1; perhaps TRBD2 as D (5 bases). The V and J ends lost 4 bases and 6 bases respectively, with 19 bases between them. CDR3 length: 16 amino acids. Germline V gene lookup returns CDR1 MNHEY and CDR2 SVGAGI.

CDR3 DNA sequence: TGTGCCAGCAGCTGGGTCGGACAGGTTGACTATGGCTACACCTTC. It codes for CASSWVGQVDYGYTF. This chain connects TRBV11-2 to TRBJ1-2; the match to TRBD1 covers 7 bases. V dropped 4 bases and J dropped 3; count of bases not matched to a gene: 8. The germline gives CDR1 SGHAT, CDR2 FQNNGV. This CDR3 comprises 15 residues.

The genes are TRBV7-2 and TRBJ2-5; 9 nucleotides match TRBD2. V gave up 5 bases and J gave up 3 bases; unmatched junction bases: 7. The CDR3 contains 15 residues. CDR1 is SGHTA and CDR2 is FQGNSA in the germline V gene. This CDR3 reads CASSRGLARKETQYF. CDR3 in DNA: TGTGCCAGCAGCCGGGGACTAGCAAGGAAAGAGACCCAGTACTTC.

The J gene is TRBJ2-5, the V gene TRBV4-1, with D perhaps TRBD2 (5 bases). Germline CDR1 reads MGHRA; CDR2 reads YSYEKL. This CDR3 is built from 13 residues. V was cut by 4 bases and J by 2 bases, with 8 bases left in between. For the CDR3, the DNA is TGCGCCAGCAGCCGCGGGCCTCAAGAGACCCAGTACTTC. As protein: CASSRGPQETQYF.

J is TRBJ2-3 and V is TRBV9; D is uncertain. In germline, CDR1 is SGDLS, CDR2 YYNGEE. This CDR3 spans 13 amino acids. V was trimmed by 7 bases and J by 0 bases, leaving 9 bases between them. This CDR3 is CASSEVSTDTQYF. DNA of the CDR3: TGTGCCAGCTCAGAGGTTAGCACAGATACGCAGTATTTT.

This chain uses TRBV6-5 with TRBJ1-2, with a weak D call TRBD1 (6 bases). V lost 8 bases and J 8 bases, leaving 18 bases between the germline ends. CDR1 MNHEY and CDR2 SVGAGI come from the germline V gene. CDR3 length: 13 residues. The CDR3 here is CASRDGGARGYTF. The CDR3 region has the DNA TGTGCCAGCCGCGACGGGGGGGCGCGAGGCTACACCTTC.

A remark on this clone: Other DNA sequences from this sample encode an identical CDR3 as well. The chain employs TRBV30 and TRBJ1-2; 7 bases line up with TRBD1. V dropped 0 bases and J dropped 8; count of bases not matched to a gene: 15. CDR1 is GTSNPN, CDR2 SVGIG, per germline (reference sequence). This CDR3 contains 16 residues. The CDR3 sequence is CAWSVRVVVGGGGYTF. The DNA for the CDR3 is TGTGCCTGGAGTGTTCGAGTAGTGGTAGGGGGCGGGGGCTACACCTTC.

Here the CDR3 reads CASSLALGGGPGELFF. The CDR3 DNA sequence: TGTGCCAGCAGCCTGGCCCTGGGTGGGGGGCCCGGGGAGCTGTTTTTT. The chain employs TRBV13 and TRBJ2-2; either TRBD1 or TRBD2 may supply D (6 bases each). The CDR3 extends over 16 amino acids. Germline-derived CDR1 and CDR2 are PRHDT and FYEKMQ (reference sequence). V was pared by 5 bases and J by 6 bases, with 19 bases between.

The chain combines TRBV18 with TRBJ1-6; D call uncertain. The CDR3 has 14 residues. V was trimmed by 3 bases and J by 8 bases, leaving 11 bases between them. CDR1 KGHSH and CDR2 LQKENI come from the germline V gene. CDR3 in DNA: TGTGCCAGCTCACCCGTGGGAGTCGATTCACCCCTCCACTTT. Encoded protein: CASSPVGVDSPLHF.

The genes are TRBV5-4 and TRBJ2-1, with TRBD1 matching 7 bases. V shed 4 bases, J shed 4 bases, and the junction held 8 bases outside the gene matches. The CDR3 has 15 residues. Germline loops: CDR1 SGHNT, CDR2 YYREEE (reference sequence). CDR3 bases: TGTGCCAGCAGCCCGGACAGGCTAGGGTACAATGAGCAGTTCTTC. It encodes CASSPDRLGYNEQFF.

J is TRBJ2-3 and V is TRBV7-2, with 14 bases aligning to TRBD2. The CDR3 is 19 residues long. Germline values: CDR1 SGHTA, CDR2 FQGNSA. The ends lost 0 bases at V and 1 base at J; junction bases unmatched: 6. In DNA, the CDR3 is TGTGCCAGCAGCTTAGCGCCCGGACTAGCGGGAGGCGGCACAGATACGCAGTATTTT. Translated: CASSLAPGLAGGGTDTQYF.

This clone was recorded only once. The chain joins TRBV11-2 to TRBJ2-5, with 7 bases aligning to TRBD1. CDR3 size: 16 residues. After removal of 5 bases from V and 1 base from J, the junction contained 10 bases not matched to a gene. Per germline, CDR1 SGHAT and CDR2 FQNNGV. CDR3 sequence reads: CASSPGGRGLQETQYF. The CDR3 region has the DNA TGTGCCAGCAGCCCAGGGGGTAGGGGCCTCCAAGAGACCCAGTACTTC.

This chain uses TRBV21-1 with TRBJ1-4. TRBV21-1 constitutes a pseudogene. This CDR3 is built from 12 residues. The CDR3 coding sequence is TGTGCCAGCAGCAAAGCGCGGGAAAAACTGTTTTTT. It encodes CASSKAREKLFF.

The chain employs TRBV28 and TRBJ1-4, with a possible D match to TRBD1 (5 bases). The CDR3 has 15 residues. Germline V gives CDR1 MDHEN, CDR2 SYDVKM. V was cut by 4 bases and J by 3 bases, with 12 bases left in between. CDR3 region: CASSSQVSANEKLFF. As DNA, the CDR3 is TGTGCCAGCAGTTCACAGGTTTCGGCTAATGAAAAACTGTTTTTT.

CDR3 sequence: CATLGGGHYGYTF. CDR3 bases: TGTGCCACCCTTGGGGGGGGCCACTATGGCTACACCTTC. The rearrangement joins TRBV28 to TRBJ1-2, with a tentative D call TRBD1 (6 bases). The CDR3 consists of 13 residues. The V end lost 10 bases, the J end lost 3 bases, and 15 bases lay between the germline ends. Per the germline V gene, CDR1 is MDHEN and CDR2 is SYDVKM.

The chain has TRBV4-1 and TRBJ2-5, with TRBD2 matching over 7 bases. This CDR3 has 13 amino acids. The germline V gene encodes CDR1 MGHRA and CDR2 YSYEKL. V shed 2 bases, J shed 5 bases, and the junction held 2 bases outside the gene matches. CDR3 in amino acids: CASSQWRGETQYF. The CDR3 DNA reads as TGCGCCAGCAGCCAATGGCGGGGGGAGACCCAGTACTTC.

This chain joins TRBV21-1 and TRBJ2-7; the table's D call, TRBD2, was not checked against the DNA. TRBV21-1 is listed as a pseudogene. CDR3 length equals 16 residues. The CDR3 loop is CASRYKWTSGTYEQYF. The CDR3 region has the DNA TGTGCCAGCAGATACAAATGGACTAGCGGAACCTACGAGCAGTACTTC.

A note on this clone: A junction boundary mismatches the germline segment, possibly from a read error. The gene calls are TRBV11-2 and TRBJ2-3; no clear D. Germline V CDR1 and CDR2: SGHAT, FQNNGV. The length of the CDR3 is 15 residues. CDR3 nucleotide sequence: TGTGCCAGCAGCTTAGATCCAACCAGCAGAGATACGCAGTATTTT. As protein: CASSLDPTSRDTQYF.

The rearrangement links TRBV7-3 to TRBJ1-1; tentatively, D is TRBD1 (6 bases). The CDR3 spans 17 residues. V lost 5 bases and J lost 1, with 20 bases in between. Germline-derived CDR1 and CDR2 are SGHTA and FQGTGA. This chain's CDR3 is CASSPQPATGRNTEAFF. The CDR3 DNA is TGTGCCAGCAGCCCCCAACCCGCTACAGGGAGGAACACTGAAGCTTTCTTT.

Here the CDR3 reads CASSLRIGGPTEAFF. CDR3 sequence (DNA): TGCGCCAGCAGCTTGAGGATTGGGGGGCCCACTGAAGCTTTCTTT. The V and J genes are TRBV5-1 and TRBJ1-1, with D perhaps TRBD1 (6 bases). This CDR3 has 15 residues. CDR1 is SGHRS, CDR2 YFSETQ, per germline. Trimming removed 1 base from V and 4 bases from J, with 14 bases in between.

This rearrangement joins TRBV19 to TRBJ1-6, with TRBD1 matching 8 bases. There are 16 residues in the CDR3. J was trimmed by 9 bases and V by 5 bases; bases with no gene match: 12. From germline, CDR1 is LNHDA and CDR2 SQIVND (reference sequence). The DNA for the CDR3 is TGTGCCAGTAGTCTAACGACCGGACAGGGAACTTCACCCCTCCACTTT. Encoded protein: CASSLTTGQGTSPLHF. Full variable domain (rest looked up from reference TRBV19 and TRBJ1-6): DGGITQSPKYLFRKEGQNVTLSCEQNLNHDAMYWYRQDPGQGLRLIYYSQIVNDFQKGDIAEGYSVSREKKESFPLTVTSAQKNPTAFYLCASSLTTGQGTSPLHFGNGTRLTVT.